These 19 T cell receptor beta chains came from one sample sequenced in a study of T cell responses to AZD1222 COVID-19 vaccine. Data came from immunoSEQ multiplex PCR; TCRdb stores just in-frame clones and leaves some out. The sample has roughly 120,000 clones; about 90% are singletons. Material: peripheral blood, obtained 28 days after the second AZD1222 dose. These receptors originate from an adult who received the AZD1222 COVID-19 vaccine.

Note on this clone: Other DNA sequences in this specimen translate into the identical CDR3. The rearrangement uses TRBV5-1 and TRBJ2-7; 9 nucleotides align to TRBD1. Germline CDR1 reads SGHRS; CDR2 reads YFSETQ. V dropped 4 bases and J dropped 1; count of bases not matched to a gene: 3. The CDR3 totals 14 residues. The CDR3 is CASSPGTGSYEQYF. CDR3 DNA: TGCGCCAGCAGCCCGGGGACAGGGTCCTACGAGCAGTACTTC.

The chain couples TRBV14 to TRBJ1-3; D not certain. Trimming stripped 1 base from V and 1 base from J, with 11 bases between. Germline V CDR1 and CDR2: SGHDN, FVKESK. The CDR3 length is 16 residues. This chain's CDR3 is CASSQASGTSGNTIYF. The CDR3 DNA sequence: TGTGCCAGCAGCCAAGCTTCGGGAACATCTGGAAACACCATATATTTT.

The chain has TRBV5-1 and TRBJ1-1; D unclear. The CDR3 is made up of 16 amino acids. Germline assignment: CDR1 SGHRS and CDR2 YFSETQ. V lost 4 bases, J lost 1 base, and 17 bases lay in between. CDR3 DNA sequence: TGCGCCAGCAGCCCGGAAGGGAGACAACCGAACACTGAAGCTTTCTTT. It specifies CASSPEGRQPNTEAFF.

The chain has TRBV10-3 and TRBJ1-2, with D unclear. Between the trimmed V and J ends, which lost 3 bases and 4 bases, there was a span of 15 bases. Per the germline V gene, CDR1 is ENHRY and CDR2 is SYGVKD. This CDR3 contains 15 residues. The CDR3 sequence: CAISEGSTIGYGYTF. The DNA for the CDR3 is TGTGCCATCAGTGAAGGGTCAACCATAGGCTATGGCTACACCTTC.

The V call is TRBV24-1, the J call TRBJ1-2, with a possible D match to TRBD1 (6 bases). V shed 7 bases and J shed 0 bases, with 20 bases lying between them. CDR3 length: 17 amino acids. Germline V gene data show CDR1 as KGHDR and CDR2 as SFDVKD. The CDR3 loop reads CATSGGIPGVPNYGYTF. CDR3 nucleotides: TGTGCCACCAGCGGGGGCATCCCGGGGGTTCCTAACTATGGCTACACCTTC.

The chain joins TRBV9 to TRBJ2-3, with 7 bases that match TRBD2. V trimming: 10 bases; J trimming: 0 bases; junction bases outside the gene matches: 8. Looked up from germline, CDR1 is SGDLS and CDR2 is YYNGEE. The CDR3 extends over 14 amino acids. CDR3 in amino acids: CASQRGSSTDTQYF. The DNA of the CDR3 is TGTGCCTCACAGCGGGGCTCTAGCACAGATACGCAGTATTTT.

The chain carries TRBV19 and TRBJ1-2; D perhaps matches TRBD1 (5 bases). CDR3 size: 13 residues. V was cut by 5 bases and J by 5 bases, with 12 bases left in between. From germline, CDR1 is LNHDA and CDR2 SQIVND (reference sequence). CDR3 sequence (DNA): TGTGCCAGTAGTTTTACGGGGCTGTATGGCTACACCTTC. It specifies CASSFTGLYGYTF.

The chain has TRBV3-1 (or the pseudogene TRBV3-2) and TRBJ1-2; possibly TRBD1 for D (6 bases). The CDR3 contains 15 residues. Germline assignment: CDR1 LGHDT and CDR2 YNNKEL (reference sequence). V lost 4 bases to trimming and J lost 7 bases, with 19 bases between them. CDR3 DNA: TGTGCCAGCAGCCCCCAGGGGTGGGGTTGGGGTGGCTACACCTTC. Residues: CASSPQGWGWGGYTF.

J is TRBJ1-1 and V is TRBV19; TRBD1 matches 9 bases. This CDR3 contains 15 residues. V shed 5 bases and J 10 bases; nucleotides not matched to a gene: 14. The V gene's germline CDR1 is LNHDA and CDR2 SQIVND (reference sequence). For the CDR3, the DNA is TGTGCCAGTAGTCCACTACAGGGGGCGGTTCGCGGAGCTTTCTTT. Protein sequence: CASSPLQGAVRGAFF. Using reference TRBV19 and TRBJ1-1 for the parts outside the CDR3, the full variable domain is DGGITQSPKYLFRKEGQNVTLSCEQNLNHDAMYWYRQDPGQGLRLIYYSQIVNDFQKGDIAEGYSVSREKKESFPLTVTSAQKNPTAFYLCASSPLQGAVRGAFFGQGTRLTVV.

The chain has TRBV6-5 and TRBJ2-6; D call uncertain. CDR3 length: 15 amino acids. The V gene's germline CDR1 is MNHEY and CDR2 SVGAGI. The V end was cut by 2 bases, the J end by 0 bases, with 5 bases between. This CDR3 is CASSYDNSGANVLTF. The CDR3 DNA reads as TGTGCCAGCAGTTACGACAACTCTGGGGCCAACGTCCTGACTTTC.

J is TRBJ1-2 and V is TRBV23-1, with TRBD1 matching over 9 bases. TRBV23-1 counts as an open reading frame of uncertain function. The length of the CDR3 is 14 residues. V lost 6 bases and J lost 2; bases outside the gene matches: 4. CDR3 in DNA: TGCGCCAGCAGAGGGACAGGGCCCAACTATGGCTACACCTTC. This encodes CASRGTGPNYGYTF.

The chain carries TRBV27 and TRBJ2-7; 8 nucleotides align to TRBD1. The V and J ends lost 5 bases and 5 bases, in that order; junction bases with no gene match: 8. CDR1 and CDR2 (germline): MNHEY, SMNVEV (reference sequence). The CDR3 spans 14 residues. In DNA, the CDR3 is TGTGCCAGCAGTCCCGCCAGGGGGCACGACGAGCAGTACTTC. It translates to CASSPARGHDEQYF.

CDR3 bases: TGTGCCAGCAGTTACTCCGTTGATCAGCCCCAGCATTTT. This encodes CASSYSVDQPQHF. The chain uses TRBV6-6 and TRBJ1-5; D not certain. Trimming left V 0 bases short and J 5 bases short, with 5 bases between. The V gene's germline CDR1 is MNHNY and CDR2 SVGAGI (reference sequence). The CDR3 length is 13 residues.

This clone was recorded only once. The chain has TRBV6-1 and TRBJ1-2; D not certain. The CDR3 has 15 residues. Per germline, CDR1 MNHNS and CDR2 SASEGT. V dropped 1 base and J dropped 8 bases, with 17 bases sitting between them. Written as DNA, the CDR3 is TGTGCCAGCAGTGAAGGTTACAGCCTCCCGCTAGGCTACACCTTC. Its protein is CASSEGYSLPLGYTF.

The V and J genes are TRBV28 and TRBJ1-3; D gene ambiguous. Germline assignment: CDR1 MDHEN and CDR2 SYDVKM. The length of the CDR3 is 16 residues. V was trimmed by 1 base and J by 0 bases, leaving 10 bases between them. The CDR3 DNA sequence: TGTGCCAGCAGTTTATCCCTGCGGCTCTCTGGAAACACCATATATTTT. Translating gives CASSLSLRLSGNTIYF.

The rearrangement links TRBV5-1 to TRBJ1-5; TRBD1 aligns across 9 bases. The V gene end was trimmed by 0 bases and the J gene end by 6 bases; junction bases not matched to a gene: 7. The CDR3 has 16 residues. CDR1 SGHRS and CDR2 YFSETQ come from the germline V gene. This CDR3 is CASSLGGTGGGQPQHF. The CDR3 DNA is TGCGCCAGCAGCTTGGGGGGAACAGGGGGCGGTCAGCCCCAGCATTTT.

The chain combines TRBV19 with TRBJ2-1; TRBD2 agrees at 8 bases. Germline V lookup: CDR1 LNHDA, CDR2 SQIVND (reference sequence). Germline trimming cut 5 bases from V and 4 bases from J; bases unmatched to any gene: 4. The CDR3 contains 14 residues. CDR3 nucleotides: TGTGCCAGTAGTCCGGGACTAGGATACAATGAGCAGTTCTTC. As protein: CASSPGLGYNEQFF.

The V call is TRBV5-4, the J call TRBJ2-7, with TRBD2 identical over 9 bases. The CDR3 sequence is 14 residues long. CDR1 and CDR2 from the germline V gene are SGHNT and YYREEE (reference sequence). V shed 3 bases, J shed 5 bases, and the junction held 6 bases outside the gene matches. CDR3 sequence (DNA): TGTGCCAGCAGCTGGCGAGCGGGAGGAGACGAGCAGTACTTC. This translates into CASSWRAGGDEQYF.

The rearrangement links TRBV25-1 to TRBJ1-4; 7 bases map to TRBD1. Looked up from germline, CDR1 is MGHDK and CDR2 is SYGVNS. J lost 0 bases, V lost 6 bases, and 10 bases had no gene match. The CDR3 covers 17 residues. The CDR3 bases are TGTGCCAGCAGCGCAACACAGGGGAGAGCAACTAATGAAAAACTGTTTTTT. This encodes CASSATQGRATNEKLFF.